These T cell receptor beta chains were read from a single sample in a study of blood T cell repertoires in COVID-19. The data were produced by immunoSEQ multiplex PCR, yet TCRdb's version contains in-frame clones alone and is incomplete. Of about 170,000 clones listed, around 85% are singletons. Source material: peripheral blood. These receptors were collected from a woman of 80 years or more with COVID-19, enrolled during active disease. Both conserved end residues are part of each CDR3. D genes are given only for firm matches. Only part of the rows carry a size: once, few, many, or a class if the clone is expanded.

V gene: TRBV5-5
CDR3 length: 20
D gene: TRBD2
clone size: -
J gene: TRBJ2-3
CDR3 DNA: TGTGCCAGCAGGACGTCGGGACAGGGTGTGACTAGCGGGAAGACAGATACGCAGTATTTT
CDR3 protein: CASRTSGQGVTSGKTDTQYF

V gene: TRBV15
CDR3 length: 16
D gene: TRBD2
clone size: -
J gene: TRBJ2-7
CDR3 DNA: TGTGCCACCAGCAGAGATCGGACTAGCGGAGCCTACGAGCAGTACTTC
CDR3 protein: CATSRDRTSGAYEQYF

V gene: TRBV3-1/TRBV3-2
CDR3 length: 16
D gene: -
clone size: few
J gene: TRBJ1-2
CDR3 DNA: TGTGCCAGCAGCCAATCATCGCTAGACGTGGGTTATGGCTACACCTTC
CDR3 protein: CASSQSSLDVGYGYTF

V gene: TRBV2
CDR3 length: 13
D gene: -
clone size: -
J gene: TRBJ1-1
CDR3 DNA: TGTGCCAGCACCCAGGACAGGAACACTGAAGCTTTCTTT
CDR3 protein: CASTQDRNTEAFF

V gene: TRBV6-6
CDR3 length: 16
D gene: TRBD1
clone size: -
J gene: TRBJ1-6
CDR3 DNA: TGTGCCAGCAGTTACGGACGACAGGGGCATAATTCACCCCTCCACTTT
CDR3 protein: CASSYGRQGHNSPLHF

V gene: TRBV19
CDR3 length: 13
D gene: -
clone size: few
J gene: TRBJ2-7
CDR3 DNA: TGTGCCAGTAGCCTTCGGGAAACCTACGAGCAGTACTTC
CDR3 protein: CASSLRETYEQYF

V gene: TRBV6-1
CDR3 length: 16
D gene: TRBD1
clone size: -
J gene: TRBJ2-7
CDR3 DNA: TGTGCCAGCAGTGAAGCGGCGGGACAGGCGGACGACGAGCAGTACTTC
CDR3 protein: CASSEAAGQADDEQYF

V gene: TRBV19
CDR3 length: 15
D gene: -
clone size: -
J gene: TRBJ1-1
CDR3 DNA: TGTGCCAGTAGGCAATCTCAGGGGTTGAACACTGAAGCTTTCTTT
CDR3 protein: CASRQSQGLNTEAFF

V gene: TRBV19
CDR3 length: 13
D gene: -
clone size: -
J gene: TRBJ1-2
CDR3 DNA: TGTGCCAGTAGTATACAGGTTCCCCGTGGCTACACCTTC
CDR3 protein: CASSIQVPRGYTF

V gene: TRBV5-5
CDR3 length: 12
D gene: TRBD1
clone size: -
J gene: TRBJ1-2
CDR3 DNA: TGTGCCAGCAGCGGGACAGCATATGGCTACACCTTC
CDR3 protein: CASSGTAYGYTF

V gene: TRBV7-2
CDR3 length: 13
D gene: TRBD1
clone size: -
J gene: TRBJ1-2
CDR3 DNA: TGTGCCAGCAGCCTGGGGACAGGGGACGGCTACACCTTC
CDR3 protein: CASSLGTGDGYTF

V gene: TRBV27
CDR3 length: 13
D gene: -
clone size: once
J gene: TRBJ2-5
CDR3 DNA: TGTGCCAGCAAGTTGTCCGCGGAAGAGACCCAGTACTTC
CDR3 protein: CASKLSAEETQYF

V gene: TRBV5-1
CDR3 length: 12
D gene: -
clone size: -
J gene: TRBJ2-7
CDR3 DNA: TGCGCCAGCAGCCCGGGGACATCCGAGCAGTACTTC
CDR3 protein: CASSPGTSEQYF

V gene: TRBV5-1
CDR3 length: 12
D gene: -
clone size: -
J gene: TRBJ2-7
CDR3 DNA: TGCGCCAGCAGCCCGCCGGGGGACGAGCAGTACTTC
CDR3 protein: CASSPPGDEQYF

V gene: TRBV5-1
CDR3 length: 16
D gene: -
clone size: once
J gene: TRBJ2-3
CDR3 DNA: TGCGCCAGCACCACCCGGCGGCGTACTAGCACAGATACGCAGTATTTT
CDR3 protein: CASTTRRRTSTDTQYF

V gene: TRBV18
CDR3 length: 16
D gene: TRBD1
clone size: -
J gene: TRBJ1-3
CDR3 DNA: TGTGCCAGCCAAATCAAGGCAGGGGGCACTGGAAACACCATATATTTT
CDR3 protein: CASQIKAGGTGNTIYF

V gene: TRBV28
CDR3 length: 16
D gene: TRBD2
clone size: -
J gene: TRBJ2-5
CDR3 DNA: TGTGCCAGCAGTTTAATGCGGGCTAGCGGTCAAGAGACCCAGTACTTC
CDR3 protein: CASSLMRASGQETQYF

V gene: TRBV4-1
CDR3 length: 15
D gene: TRBD1
clone size: few
J gene: TRBJ2-7
CDR3 DNA: TGCGCCAGCAGCCCCGCCGGGACAGGTTATGACGAGCAGTACTTC
CDR3 protein: CASSPAGTGYDEQYF

V gene: TRBV12-3/TRBV12-4
CDR3 length: 13
D gene: -
clone size: -
J gene: TRBJ1-5
CDR3 DNA: TGTGCCAGCAGCCTCGGGTCGGGTCAGCCCCAGCATTTT
CDR3 protein: CASSLGSGQPQHF

V gene: TRBV5-1
CDR3 length: 14
D gene: -
clone size: -
J gene: TRBJ1-4
CDR3 DNA: TGCGCCAGCAGCCAAAGCGGGGTGAATGAAAAACTGTTTTTT
CDR3 protein: CASSQSGVNEKLFF

V gene: TRBV12-5
CDR3 length: 13
D gene: TRBD1
clone size: -
J gene: TRBJ1-6
CDR3 DNA: TGTGCTAGTATGAACAGGGGTCTTTCACCCCTCCACTTT
CDR3 protein: CASMNRGLSPLHF

V gene: TRBV28
CDR3 length: 15
D gene: TRBD1
clone size: once
J gene: TRBJ1-4
CDR3 DNA: TGTGCCAGCACCCCCGAGGGGGCAGCTAATGAAAAACTGTTTTTT
CDR3 protein: CASTPEGAANEKLFF

V gene: TRBV6-5
CDR3 length: 15
D gene: TRBD1
clone size: few
J gene: TRBJ1-5
CDR3 DNA: TGTGCCAGCAGTCCCAACAGGGGAGGCGGTCAGCCCCAGCATTTT
CDR3 protein: CASSPNRGGGQPQHF

V gene: TRBV4-1
CDR3 length: 15
D gene: -
clone size: -
J gene: TRBJ1-4
CDR3 DNA: TGCGCCAGCAGCCAAGACGCCTCGGGTGATGAAAAACTGTTTTTT
CDR3 protein: CASSQDASGDEKLFF

V gene: TRBV7-2
CDR3 length: 15
D gene: -
clone size: -
J gene: TRBJ1-5
CDR3 DNA: TGTGCCAGCAGCTTATCGGAGGCACAGATCAAGCCCCAGCATTTT
CDR3 protein: CASSLSEAQIKPQHF

V gene: TRBV7-2
CDR3 length: 15
D gene: -
clone size: -
J gene: TRBJ2-2
CDR3 DNA: TGTGCCAGCAGCTATAAGACAGGAGGCACCGGGGAGCTGTTTTTT
CDR3 protein: CASSYKTGGTGELFF